The 8 T cell receptor beta chains below come from one sample, sequenced in a study of shared clonotypes between healthy human individuals. Cells designated naive CD8 were CD45RO-negative and were positively selected for CCR7, with terminally differentiated effector memory CD45RA+ cells excluded. Profiling relied on immunoSEQ multiplex PCR, and the TCRdb table lists in-frame clones only, not all of them. Found here are around 2,000,000 clones, about 95% of them singletons; the top ten hold 0.9% to 1.3%. Material for sequencing was naive CD8+ T cells sorted from blood. The receptors were sampled from a man between 18 and 35 years old in good health.

V is TRBV19 and J is TRBJ1-1, with a weak D call TRBD1 (6 bases). The CDR3 runs 15 residues. Germline CDR1 and CDR2: LNHDA and SQIVND (reference sequence). Trimming pared 6 bases from V and 6 bases from J, leaving 20 bases between. CDR3 DNA: TGTGCCAGTAGCGCGAAAAGGGGGACTTGGCCTGAAGCTTTCTTT. This codes for CASSAKRGTWPEAFF. Based on the CDR3 plus reference TRBV19 and TRBJ1-1, the full variable domain is DGGITQSPKYLFRKEGQNVTLSCEQNLNHDAMYWYRQDPGQGLRLIYYSQIVNDFQKGDIAEGYSVSREKKESFPLTVTSAQKNPTAFYLCASSAKRGTWPEAFFGQGTRLTVV.

V and J are TRBV2 and TRBJ2-3; 7 bases line up with TRBD2. V lost 8 bases and J lost 3; bases outside the gene matches: 5. The germline V gene encodes CDR1 SNHLY and CDR2 FYNNEI. This CDR3 contains 13 residues. The CDR3 sequence is CASEGGSTDTQYF. The CDR3 nucleotides read TGTGCCAGCGAGGGCGGGAGTACAGATACGCAGTATTTT.

This clone was seen a single time. The chain couples TRBV5-1 to TRBJ2-7; 7 bases match TRBD1. In germline, CDR1 is SGHRS, CDR2 YFSETQ. The CDR3 has 14 amino acids. V trimming: 1 base; J trimming: 4 bases; junction bases outside the gene matches: 5. The CDR3 bases are TGCGCCAGCAGCTTGAAGGGACAGAATTACGAGCAGTACTTC. This sequence encodes CASSLKGQNYEQYF.

This chain joins TRBV6-5 and TRBJ2-7; D remains unclear. The germline V gene has CDR1 MNHEY and CDR2 SVGAGI. Trimming removed 0 bases at V and 1 base at J, with 13 bases between. The CDR3 is 16 residues long. In DNA form, the CDR3 reads TGTGCCAGCAGTTACTCGATAGGGCATTCTTCCTACGAGCAGTACTTC. Translation gives CASSYSIGHSSYEQYF.

The chain uses TRBV6-6 and TRBJ1-2; D call uncertain. Deletions cut 5 bases from V and 5 bases from J, with 12 bases between. There are 13 residues in the CDR3. Germline CDR1 is MNHNY and CDR2 is SVGAGI (reference sequence). Here the CDR3 DNA reads TGTGCCAGCAGTGACGTGACCGGATATGGCTACACCTTC. It specifies CASSDVTGYGYTF.

This chain connects TRBV7-6 to TRBJ2-7; perhaps D is TRBD1 or TRBD2 (7 bases each). This CDR3 has 15 amino acids. The germline CDR1 and CDR2 sequences are SGHVS and FNYEAQ. Trimming pared 5 bases from V and 1 base from J, leaving 15 bases between. The CDR3 coding sequence is TGTGCCAGCAGCAGGGGGCCTAGCGGTTCCTACGAGCAGTACTTC. This codes for CASSRGPSGSYEQYF.

Here the CDR3 DNA reads TGCGCCAGCAGCTTGGGGGATCCCGGACACCCAGACTCCTACGAGCAGTACTTC. Protein product: CASSLGDPGHPDSYEQYF. This sequence joins TRBV5-1 and TRBJ2-7; possibly TRBD1 for D (5 bases). Trimming cost V 0 bases and J 0 bases, with 19 bases left between them. The germline V gene has CDR1 SGHRS and CDR2 YFSETQ. This CDR3 is 18 amino acids long.

The rearrangement joins TRBV13 to TRBJ1-2; the D gene is possibly TRBD1 (6 bases). V was pared by 4 bases and J by 1 base, with 13 bases between. CDR1 PRHDT and CDR2 FYEKMQ come from the germline V gene (reference sequence). This CDR3 contains 15 residues. CDR3 nucleotides: TGTGCCAGCAGCTCACACGGACAGCTTAACTATGGCTACACCTTC. Translating gives CASSSHGQLNYGYTF.